Shown below are 26 T cell receptor beta chains from a single sample sequenced in a study of cytomegalovirus exposure and HLA in healthy donors (dated by TCRdb to 2017 to 2019). Libraries were made using the immunoSEQ multiplex PCR assay. A mixture of 60 forward primers for TCR Vbeta segments and 13 reverse primers for TCR Jbeta segments was used in the multiplex PCR. TCRdb retrieved this table from immuneACCESS and kept in-frame rearrangements only. Not all clones are present; in checked studies, unresolved V genes account for under half, and no reason is known for the remainder. The sample table holds 100,000 to 150,000 clones. The ten largest clones capture over 1.5% of the sample. What was sequenced was PBMCs. These receptors were obtained from a man between 18 and 29 years old in good health and CMV-seronegative.

V usage is TRBV15 and J usage is TRBJ2-5; D is uncertain. This CDR3 spans 15 amino acids. Trimming left V 0 bases short and J 2 bases short, with 10 bases between. From germline, CDR1 is LNHNV and CDR2 YYDKDF (reference sequence). This CDR3 is CATSRDWALQETQYF. CDR3 sequence (DNA): TGTGCCACCAGCAGAGATTGGGCCTTGCAAGAGACCCAGTACTTC.

Here the CDR3 DNA reads TGTGCCAGCAGCTGGGACAGGCTCCCTGGGGCCAACGTCCTGACTTTC. It yields the protein CASSWDRLPGANVLTF. The chain carries TRBV5-4 and TRBJ2-6, with 8 bases lining up with TRBD1. CDR1 is SGHNT and CDR2 is YYREEE in the germline V gene (reference sequence). V gave up 3 bases and J gave up 2 bases; unmatched junction bases: 4. The CDR3 has 16 amino acids.

The chain joins TRBV6-5 to TRBJ2-3; 8 positions agree with TRBD2. V lost 10 bases, J lost 5 bases, and 14 bases stayed unmatched. CDR3 length: 15 amino acids. The germline V gene encodes CDR1 MNHEY and CDR2 SVGAGI. Written as DNA, the CDR3 is TGTGCCACCTCTTGGCAGCGGGGGTTGGGAGATACGCAGTATTTT. Its translation: CATSWQRGLGDTQYF.

The V and J genes are TRBV5-6 and TRBJ2-1, with a weak D call TRBD1 (5 bases). Trimming left V 6 bases short and J 10 bases short, with 17 bases between. CDR1 and CDR2 from the germline V gene are SGHDT and YYEEEE. This CDR3 has 13 amino acids. CDR3 sequence (DNA): TGTGCCAGCACCCCCGTTGGGGCTGGGGAGCAGTTCTTC. It encodes CASTPVGAGEQFF. The variable domain in full, completed from reference TRBV5-6 and TRBJ2-1, reads DAGVTQSPTHLIKTRGQQVTLRCSPKSGHDTVSWYQQALGQGPQFIFQYYEEEERQRGNFPDRFSGHQFPNYSSELNVNALLLGDSALYLCASTPVGAGEQFFGPGTRLTVL.

This chain links TRBV19 with TRBJ2-3, with a tentative D call TRBD2 (5 bases). This CDR3 spans 14 amino acids. From germline, CDR1 is LNHDA and CDR2 SQIVND (reference sequence). The germline V and J ends were trimmed by 3 bases and 2 bases, with 9 bases remaining between them. The CDR3 loop is CASSITGITDTQYF. In nucleotides, the CDR3 is TGTGCCAGTAGTATTACGGGGATCACAGATACGCAGTATTTT.

The chain uses TRBV5-4 and TRBJ1-6; 8 bases align to TRBD1. There are 15 residues in the CDR3. The germline V gene has CDR1 SGHNT and CDR2 YYREEE (reference sequence). The V and J ends lost 4 bases and 9 bases, in that order; junction bases with no gene match: 9. The CDR3 sequence: CASSHPGQDPSPLHF. CDR3 nucleotides: TGTGCCAGCAGCCATCCGGGACAGGACCCTTCACCCCTCCACTTT. The full variable domain, in which reference TRBV5-4 and TRBJ1-6 provide the parts outside the CDR3, is ETGVTQSPTHLIKTRGQQVTLRCSSQSGHNTVSWYQQALGQGPQFIFQYYREEENGRGNFPPRFSGLQFPNYSSELNVNALELDDSALYLCASSHPGQDPSPLHFGNGTRLTVT.

This sequence joins TRBV27 and TRBJ1-2; D uncertain. The germline V and J ends were trimmed by 5 bases and 2 bases, with 12 bases remaining between them. The CDR3 has 14 residues. Germline CDR1 and CDR2: MNHEY and SMNVEV (reference sequence). The DNA of the CDR3 is TGTGCCAGCAGTGCGTCGGGGAAGAACTATGGCTACACCTTC. This translates into CASSASGKNYGYTF.

The rearrangement joins TRBV27 to TRBJ2-3; TRBD2 matches 10 bases. J gave up 5 bases and V 3 bases, and 5 bases lay outside the gene matches. The CDR3 runs 15 residues. The germline V gene has CDR1 MNHEY and CDR2 SMNVEV (reference sequence). The CDR3 nucleotides are TGTGCCAGCAGTTTCGGGCTAGCGGGAGAAGATACGCAGTATTTT. The encoded protein is CASSFGLAGEDTQYF.

The chain combines TRBV7-8 with TRBJ2-7; TRBD2 matches at 9 bases. The germline gives CDR1 SGHVS, CDR2 FQNEAQ. This CDR3 has 16 amino acids. The trim removed 1 base at V and 3 bases at J, leaving 7 bases unmatched. DNA for the CDR3: TGTGCCAGCAGCTTAGGGCTAGCGGGGATACGCTACGAGCAGTACTTC. It encodes CASSLGLAGIRYEQYF. The full variable domain, its missing parts supplied by reference TRBV7-8 and TRBJ2-7, is GAGVSQSPRYKVAKRGQDVALRCDPISGHVSLFWYQQALGQGPEFLTYFQNEAQLDKSGLPSDRFFAERPEGSVSTLKIQRTQQEDSAVYLCASSLGLAGIRYEQYFGPGTRLTVT.

In nucleotides, the CDR3 is TGTGCCATCAGTAACACCTACGAGCAGTACTTC. It yields the protein CAISNTYEQYF. The chain joins TRBV10-3 to TRBJ2-7; no firm D call. The V gene's germline CDR1 is ENHRY and CDR2 SYGVKD. This CDR3 spans 11 amino acids. V lost 5 bases and J 2 bases, leaving 4 bases between the germline ends.

This sequence joins TRBV7-2 and TRBJ1-5; D gene uncertain. The CDR3 consists of 13 residues. Germline assignment: CDR1 SGHTA and CDR2 FQGNSA. The V gene lost 1 base and the J gene lost 7 bases, with 8 bases spanning the gap. The CDR3 DNA is TGTGCCAGCAGCTTAGTGAGCATCCAGCCCCAGCATTTT. It codes for CASSLVSIQPQHF.

The rearrangement links TRBV27 to TRBJ2-1; 9 bases are a match to TRBD2. This CDR3 region has 15 residues. Germline-derived CDR1 and CDR2 are MNHEY and SMNVEV (reference sequence). Germline trimming cut 5 bases from V and 3 bases from J; bases unmatched to any gene: 5. CDR3 coding DNA: TGTGCCAGCAGTCCCCGACTAGCGGACTACAATGAGCAGTTCTTC. Translating gives CASSPRLADYNEQFF.

This chain joins TRBV5-1 and TRBJ2-7; D may be TRBD2 (6 bases). Trimming shortened V by 4 bases and J by 1 base, and 15 bases separated the two germline ends. CDR1 and CDR2 (germline): SGHRS, YFSETQ. The length of the CDR3 is 15 residues. The CDR3 DNA is TGCGCCAGCAGCCTTCTACCGGGAGCTTCCTACGAGCAGTACTTC. This translates into CASSLLPGASYEQYF.

The chain has TRBV7-9 and TRBJ1-2; TRBD1 aligns across 7 bases. The CDR3 covers 15 residues. V lost 5 bases, J lost 2 bases, and 8 bases stayed unmatched. Germline CDR1 reads SEHNR; CDR2 reads FQNEAQ (reference sequence). CDR3 region: CASSIPGQQNYGYTF. For the CDR3, the DNA is TGTGCCAGCAGCATCCCGGGACAGCAGAACTATGGCTACACCTTC.

This chain links TRBV6-1 with TRBJ1-5, with 12 bases lining up with TRBD1. The germline gives CDR1 MNHNS, CDR2 SASEGT. Trimming at V came to 2 bases and at J to 4 bases, leaving 6 bases not matched to a gene. This CDR3 is built from 17 residues. The CDR3 coding sequence is TGTGCCAGCAGTGAATTCGGGACAGGGGGCTTAAATCAGCCCCAGCATTTT. As protein: CASSEFGTGGLNQPQHF.

V is TRBV9 and J is TRBJ1-2; D ambiguous. The V gene lost 4 bases and the J gene lost 0 bases, with 13 bases spanning the gap. The CDR3 is 15 residues long. The germline V gene has CDR1 SGDLS and CDR2 YYNGEE. CDR3 coding DNA: TGTGCCAGCAGCCCTACAGCCGATTCTAACTATGGCTACACCTTC. It specifies CASSPTADSNYGYTF.

CDR3 in amino acids: CASSVFLVDEQFF. Here the CDR3 DNA reads TGTGCCAGCAGCGTATTCCTCGTTGATGAGCAGTTCTTC. This chain connects TRBV9 to TRBJ2-1; D gene unclear. V was cut by 1 base and J by 8 bases, with 10 bases left in between. CDR1 and CDR2 (germline): SGDLS, YYNGEE. The CDR3 has 13 residues.

CDR3 nucleotide sequence: TGTGCCAGTAACCGCAGGGGCGCCGGAACAACCTATGGCTACACCTTC. Residues: CASNRRGAGTTYGYTF. The rearrangement uses TRBV19 and TRBJ1-2, with TRBD1 as a possible D gene (6 bases). V was cut by 7 bases and J by 4 bases, with 22 bases left in between. Germline CDR1 is LNHDA and CDR2 is SQIVND (reference sequence). CDR3 length: 16 amino acids. Full variable domain (remainder filled in from reference TRBV19 and TRBJ1-2): DGGITQSPKYLFRKEGQNVTLSCEQNLNHDAMYWYRQDPGQGLRLIYYSQIVNDFQKGDIAEGYSVSREKKESFPLTVTSAQKNPTAFYLCASNRRGAGTTYGYTFGSGTRLTVV.

The rearrangement joins TRBV27 to TRBJ1-4; no firm D call. This CDR3 is 15 amino acids long. CDR1 is MNHEY, CDR2 SMNVEV, per germline (reference sequence). V lost 4 bases and J lost 7, with 16 bases in between. The CDR3 DNA sequence: TGTGCCAGCAGTTCCCCGCTTGCGGGAGGTGAAAAACTGTTTTTT. Amino acid sequence: CASSSPLAGGEKLFF.

The chain carries TRBV5-1 and TRBJ2-7, with D possibly being TRBD1 (5 bases). CDR3 length: 15 amino acids. V was shortened by 0 bases and J by 0 bases, with 10 bases between the two germline ends. From germline, CDR1 is SGHRS and CDR2 YFSETQ. The DNA of the CDR3 is TGCGCCAGCAGCTTGGCAGGGCCGCCCTCCTACGAGCAGTACTTC. It yields the protein CASSLAGPPSYEQYF.

The rearrangement links TRBV7-8 to TRBJ1-2; D is possibly TRBD1 (6 bases). The germline gives CDR1 SGHVS, CDR2 FQNEAQ. The CDR3 length is 15 residues. V was clipped by 5 bases and J by 6 bases, with 19 bases between them. The CDR3, as DNA: TGTGCCAGCAGCATCGAGGTCTGGGGACAAAATGGCTACACCTTC. Protein product: CASSIEVWGQNGYTF.

J is TRBJ2-2 and V is TRBV6-1; 7 bases align to TRBD2. V gave up 4 bases and J gave up 6 bases; unmatched junction bases: 5. Germline V gives CDR1 MNHNS, CDR2 SASEGT. This CDR3 is 14 amino acids long. For the CDR3, the DNA is TGTGCCAGCAGTGTGGTAGCGGGTGCCGGGGAGCTGTTTTTT. Its protein product is CASSVVAGAGELFF.

V is TRBV6-5 and J is TRBJ2-3; 9 bases line up with TRBD2. Losses at the gene ends were 2 bases for V and 8 bases for J; bases not matched to a gene: 8. CDR3 length: 15 amino acids. CDR1 is MNHEY and CDR2 is SVGAGI in the germline V gene. The CDR3 sequence is CASSYGAGGAGTQYF. CDR3 nucleotide sequence: TGTGCCAGCAGTTACGGGGCGGGGGGGGCCGGTACGCAGTATTTT.

The V and J genes are TRBV5-5 and TRBJ1-4; no clear D. Germline lookup yields CDR1 SGHKS and CDR2 YYEKEE (reference sequence). Trimming stripped 4 bases from V and 10 bases from J, with 17 bases between. The CDR3 runs to 14 residues. The CDR3 bases are TGTGCCAGCAGCCCGAGGCCCGAAGGAAGAAAACTGTTTTTT. It encodes CASSPRPEGRKLFF.

The chain has TRBV29-1 and TRBJ1-2; no clear D gene. Trimming left V 6 bases short and J 6 bases short, with 11 bases between. The CDR3 covers 11 residues. Per the germline V gene, CDR1 is SQVTM and CDR2 is ANQGSEA. The CDR3 DNA follows: TGCAGCGTGCGGCCCGGGGATGGCTACACCTTC. This translates into CSVRPGDGYTF.

The chain joins TRBV18 to TRBJ1-1, with unresolved D. From germline, CDR1 is KGHSH and CDR2 LQKENI. This CDR3 is built from 14 residues. Trimming removed 0 bases at V and 11 bases at J, with 16 bases between. The CDR3 reads CASSPPSPQYAAFF. DNA for the CDR3: TGTGCCAGCTCACCACCGTCTCCACAATACGCCGCTTTCTTT. The full variable domain, rest sourced from reference TRBV18 and TRBJ1-1, is NAGVMQNPRHLVRRRGQEARLRCSPMKGHSHVYWYRQLPEEGLKFMVYLQKENIIDESGMPKERFSAEFPKEGPSILRIQQVVRGDSAAYFCASSPPSPQYAAFFGQGTRLTVV.